The entry that follows covers one T cell receptor (beta chain) sequence. The germline CDR1 and CDR2 sequences are LNHDA and SQIVND (reference sequence). Trimming at V came to 0 bases and at J to 9 bases, leaving 6 bases not matched to a gene. The CDR3 runs 15 residues. This sample stems from a study of control samples from healthy donors and cancer patients. Data came from immunoSEQ multiplex PCR; TCRdb stores just in-frame clones and leaves some out. The table lists fewer than 200,000 clones, roughly 93% of them singletons, with 4.1% in the top ten. This receptor was obtained from a woman aged 55-70 years in good health. The rearrangement uses TRBV19 and TRBJ2-1, with TRBD1 matching 9 bases. Sequencing was done on a sample of blood. CDR3 sequence: CASSIEGQGIIEQFF. The CDR3 DNA reads TGTGCCAGTAGTATAGAAGGACAGGGGATTATTGAGCAGTTCTTC.